This passage covers 16 T cell receptor beta chains from one sample sequenced in a study of cytomegalovirus exposure and HLA in healthy donors. Using immunoSEQ multiplex PCR, the repertoire was profiled, and TCRdb retains in-frame clones only, with some absent. The sample records roughly 220,000 clones, over 80% being singletons. Source material: PBMCs. These receptors originate from a woman between 25 and 40 years old in good health and CMV-seropositive.

The chain combines TRBV6-5 with TRBJ1-1, with D possibly being TRBD1 (5 bases). Germline values: CDR1 MNHEY, CDR2 SVGAGI. Trimming stripped 2 bases from V and 1 base from J, with 8 bases between. The CDR3 length is 14 residues. The DNA for the CDR3 is TGTGCCAGCAGTTACCAGGGAGGGAACACTGAAGCTTTCTTT. This codes for CASSYQGGNTEAFF.

CDR3 sequence reads: CASTRKQLFYGYTF. CDR3 nucleotides: TGTGCCAGTACCAGAAAACAGCTATTCTATGGCTACACCTTC. This chain links TRBV28 with TRBJ1-2, with D uncertain. Per germline, CDR1 MDHEN and CDR2 SYDVKM. CDR3 size: 14 residues. V was cut by 9 bases and J by 4 bases, with 18 bases left in between.

The chain has TRBV9 and TRBJ2-7, with TRBD2 matching 12 bases. Per germline, CDR1 SGDLS and CDR2 YYNGEE. The CDR3 covers 14 residues. V shed 3 bases and J 5 bases; nucleotides not matched to a gene: 3. CDR3 region: CASSGTSGIHEQYF. For the CDR3, the DNA is TGTGCCAGCAGCGGGACTAGCGGGATCCACGAGCAGTACTTC.

Here the CDR3 reads CAWSVDRNTEAFF. The CDR3 region has the DNA TGTGCCTGGAGTGTGGACAGGAACACTGAAGCTTTCTTT. The V call is TRBV30, the J call TRBJ1-1; TRBD1 might be the D (6 bases). Germline V lookup: CDR1 GTSNPN, CDR2 SVGIG (reference sequence). V gave up 0 bases and J gave up 1 base, with 6 bases separating them. This CDR3 has 13 residues.

This clone was detected a few times. The rearrangement links TRBV6-5 to TRBJ1-2; 9 nucleotides agree with TRBD1. The germline CDR1 and CDR2 sequences are MNHEY and SVGAGI. V shed 4 bases, J shed 4 bases, and the junction held 4 bases outside the gene matches. CDR3 length: 14 residues. The CDR3 is CASSWRTGAYGYTF. Written as DNA, the CDR3 is TGTGCCAGCAGTTGGCGGACAGGGGCCTATGGCTACACCTTC.

The chain couples TRBV6-5 to TRBJ1-1, with D tentatively TRBD1 (6 bases). Trimming shortened V by 0 bases and J by 11 bases, and 16 bases separated the two germline ends. This CDR3 region has 14 residues. CDR1 is MNHEY and CDR2 is SVGAGI in the germline V gene. CDR3 nucleotide sequence: TGTGCCAGCAGTTACTCGAAGGGGCAGGGACATGCTTTCTTT. Its protein product is CASSYSKGQGHAFF.

The rearrangement joins TRBV20-1 to TRBJ2-1; D remains ambiguous. Germline CDR1 and CDR2: DFQATT and SNEGSKA (reference sequence). V was pared by 3 bases and J by 13 bases, with 13 bases between. The CDR3 extends over 11 amino acids. As DNA, the CDR3 is TGCAGTGCTAGCTTTCGAATGGATCAGTTCTTC. Translated, it gives CSASFRMDQFF.

This chain joins TRBV7-3 and TRBJ2-1; 7 bases line up with TRBD1. The V gene's germline CDR1 is SGHTA and CDR2 FQGTGA. J lost 6 bases, V lost 1 base, and 6 bases had no gene match. This CDR3 has 15 residues. CDR3: CASSLKGALINEQFF. The CDR3 nucleotides read TGTGCCAGCAGCTTAAAGGGGGCGTTGATCAATGAGCAGTTCTTC.

The J gene is TRBJ1-1, the V gene TRBV5-6; D gene ambiguous. Trimming cost V 1 base and J 5 bases, with 3 bases left between them. The CDR3 totals 11 residues. Germline CDR1 reads SGHDT; CDR2 reads YYEEEE. The CDR3 loop is CASSLRTEAFF. CDR3 nucleotides: TGTGCCAGCAGCTTGAGGACTGAAGCTTTCTTT. Together with reference TRBV5-6 and TRBJ1-1, the CDR3 gives the full variable domain: DAGVTQSPTHLIKTRGQQVTLRCSPKSGHDTVSWYQQALGQGPQFIFQYYEEEERQRGNFPDRFSGHQFPNYSSELNVNALLLGDSALYLCASSLRTEAFFGQGTRLTVV.

The genes are TRBV28 and TRBJ1-2, with D tentatively TRBD1 (6 bases). The V and J ends lost 7 bases and 0 bases respectively, with 9 bases between them. From germline, CDR1 is MDHEN and CDR2 SYDVKM. The CDR3 contains 13 residues. CDR3 residues: CASTQGTNYGYTF. CDR3 nucleotide sequence: TGTGCCAGCACTCAGGGGACTAACTATGGCTACACCTTC.

This chain joins TRBV7-2 and TRBJ2-2; D is uncertain. Germline V CDR1 and CDR2: SGHTA, FQGNSA. V lost 2 bases, J lost 6 bases, and 10 bases lay in between. CDR3 length equals 14 residues. DNA for the CDR3: TGTGCCAGCAGCTTACGTGTTCAGTCCGGGGAGCTGTTTTTT. This encodes CASSLRVQSGELFF. Full variable domain (missing parts from reference TRBV7-2 and TRBJ2-2): GAGVSQSPSNKVTEKGKDVELRCDPISGHTALYWYRQSLGQGLEFLIYFQGNSAPDKSGLPSDRFSAERTGGSVSTLTIQRTQQEDSAVYLCASSLRVQSGELFFGEGSRLTVL.

V gene TRBV28 combines with J gene TRBJ1-5; D unclear. Trimming took off 6 bases at V and 3 bases at J, with 9 bases between the two ends. This CDR3 region has 13 residues. The V gene's germline CDR1 is MDHEN and CDR2 SYDVKM. CDR3 nucleotides: TGTGCCAGCAGCCGGCCGATCAATCAGCCCCAGCATTTT. Translating it yields CASSRPINQPQHF.

V usage is TRBV19 and J usage is TRBJ1-2; D remains ambiguous. V shed 4 bases and J shed 4 bases, with 7 bases lying between them. There are 12 residues in the CDR3. CDR1 is LNHDA and CDR2 is SQIVND in the germline V gene (reference sequence). In DNA form, the CDR3 reads TGTGCCAGTAGTAGGGTCGGCTATGGCTACACCTTC. This encodes CASSRVGYGYTF.

The rearrangement links TRBV30 to TRBJ1-2; the match to TRBD1 covers 10 bases. V shed 2 bases, J shed 10 bases, and the junction held 7 bases outside the gene matches. The CDR3 length is 13 residues. Germline loops: CDR1 GTSNPN, CDR2 SVGIG (reference sequence). The CDR3 bases are TGTGCCTGGAGTTCGGGGACAGGGGTCCACTACACCTTC. Residues: CAWSSGTGVHYTF. Full variable domain (rest looked up from reference TRBV30 and TRBJ1-2): SQTIHQWPATLVQPVGSPLSLECTVEGTSNPNLYWYRQAAGRGLQLLFYSVGIGQISSEVPQNLSASRPQDRQFILSSKKLLLSDSGFYLCAWSSGTGVHYTFGSGTRLTVV.

This sequence joins TRBV5-1 and TRBJ2-3; TRBD2 aligns across 9 bases. Germline V CDR1 and CDR2: SGHRS, YFSETQ. The CDR3 consists of 14 residues. V trimming: 3 bases; J trimming: 4 bases; junction bases outside the gene matches: 3. In DNA, the CDR3 is TGCGCCAGCAGCTCGGGGACTAGCCCAGATACGCAGTATTTT. It codes for CASSSGTSPDTQYF.

The V gene is TRBV5-6, the J gene TRBJ1-2, with D perhaps TRBD1 (5 bases). There are 11 residues in the CDR3. Germline CDR1 is SGHDT and CDR2 is YYEEEE. Trimming took 5 bases from V and 11 from J, leaving 13 bases between them. CDR3 amino acids: CASRGVGGYTF. In DNA, the CDR3 is TGTGCCAGCAGAGGAGTGGGGGGTTACACCTTC.